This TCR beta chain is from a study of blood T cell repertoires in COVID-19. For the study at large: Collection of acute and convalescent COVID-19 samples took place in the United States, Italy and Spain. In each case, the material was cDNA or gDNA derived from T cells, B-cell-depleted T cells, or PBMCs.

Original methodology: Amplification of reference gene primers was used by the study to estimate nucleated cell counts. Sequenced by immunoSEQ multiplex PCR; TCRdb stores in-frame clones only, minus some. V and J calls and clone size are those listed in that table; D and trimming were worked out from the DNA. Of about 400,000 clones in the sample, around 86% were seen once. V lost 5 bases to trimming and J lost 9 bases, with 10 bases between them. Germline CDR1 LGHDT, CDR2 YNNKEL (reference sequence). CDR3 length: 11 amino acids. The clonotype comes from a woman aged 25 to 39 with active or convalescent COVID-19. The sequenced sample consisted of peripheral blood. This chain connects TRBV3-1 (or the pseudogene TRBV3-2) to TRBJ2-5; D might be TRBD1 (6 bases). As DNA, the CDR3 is TGTGCCAGCAGCGAATCAGGGGCCCAGTACTTC. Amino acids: CASSESGAQYF.